This TCR beta chain appears in the sequencing data of a study of technical replicates of blood from a handful of donors. The assay was immunoSEQ multiplex PCR, and TCRdb's table has in-frame clones only and misses some. The profile covers over 55,000 clones, with 70% to 90% appearing a single time and 4% to 6% taken by the ten largest. Germline values: CDR1 MNHNY, CDR2 SVGAGI (reference sequence). CDR3 length equals 15 residues. Unmatched junction bases numbered 4, after V lost 6 bases and J lost 4 bases. The source material was PBMCs. The sequence came from a human donor in good health. Some clones in this sample may be carry-over from other donors' samples. This chain links TRBV6-6 with TRBJ2-2; 11 bases are shared with TRBD2. For the CDR3, the DNA is TGTGCCAGCAGCACCGGACTAGCGGGCACCGGGGAGCTGTTTTTT. Translating gives CASSTGLAGTGELFF.